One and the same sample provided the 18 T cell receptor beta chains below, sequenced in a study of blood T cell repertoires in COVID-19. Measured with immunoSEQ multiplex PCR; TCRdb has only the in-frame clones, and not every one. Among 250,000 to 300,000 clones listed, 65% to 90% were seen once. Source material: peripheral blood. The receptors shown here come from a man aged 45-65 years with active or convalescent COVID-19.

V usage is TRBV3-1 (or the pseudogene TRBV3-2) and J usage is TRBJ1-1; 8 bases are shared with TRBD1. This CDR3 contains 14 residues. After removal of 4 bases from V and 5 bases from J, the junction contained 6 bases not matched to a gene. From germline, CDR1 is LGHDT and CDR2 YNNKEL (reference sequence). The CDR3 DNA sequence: TGTGCCAGCAGCCCTCGGACAGGGTGGACTGAAGCTTTCTTT. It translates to CASSPRTGWTEAFF.

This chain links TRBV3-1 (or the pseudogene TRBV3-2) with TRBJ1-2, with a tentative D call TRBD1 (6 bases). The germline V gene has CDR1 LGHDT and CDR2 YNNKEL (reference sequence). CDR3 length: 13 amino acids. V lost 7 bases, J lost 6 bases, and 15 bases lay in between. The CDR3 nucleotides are TGTGCCAGCACCGCTGGGGGGGCTAATGGCTACACCTTC. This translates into CASTAGGANGYTF.

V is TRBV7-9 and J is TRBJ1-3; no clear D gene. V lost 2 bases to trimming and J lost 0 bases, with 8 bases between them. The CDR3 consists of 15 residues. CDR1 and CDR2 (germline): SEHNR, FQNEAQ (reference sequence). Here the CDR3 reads CASSLSGNSGNTIYF. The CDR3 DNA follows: TGTGCCAGCAGCTTATCAGGCAACTCTGGAAACACCATATATTTT.

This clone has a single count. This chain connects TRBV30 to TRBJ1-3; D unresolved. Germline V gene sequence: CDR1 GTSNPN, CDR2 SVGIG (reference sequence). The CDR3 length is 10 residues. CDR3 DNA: TGTGCTTCTGGCGGGGACACCATATATTTT. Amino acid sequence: CASGGDTIYF.

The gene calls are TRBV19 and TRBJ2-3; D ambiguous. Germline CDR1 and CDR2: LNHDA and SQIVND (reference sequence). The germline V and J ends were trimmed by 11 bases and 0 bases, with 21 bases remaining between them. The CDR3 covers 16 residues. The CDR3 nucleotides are TGTGCCTCTAAGGAGACCGACCAGTCTAGCACAGATACGCAGTATTTT. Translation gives CASKETDQSSTDTQYF.

Here the CDR3 DNA reads TGTGCCAGCAGCATGAGAACAGCCCAGTTCTTC. Protein product: CASSMRTAQFF. The chain employs TRBV14 and TRBJ2-1; D uncertain. CDR3 size: 11 residues. The V end lost 5 bases, the J end lost 13 bases, and 12 bases lay between the germline ends. Germline loops: CDR1 SGHDN, CDR2 FVKESK. Complete variable domain (other parts from reference TRBV14 and TRBJ2-1): EAGVTQFPSHSVIEKGQTVTLRCDPISGHDNLYWYRRVMGKEIKFLLHFVKESKQDESGMPNNRFLAERTGGTYSTLKVQPAELEDSGVYFCASSMRTAQFFGPGTRLTVL.

CDR3 in amino acids: CASSYGTQGSDTQYF. In DNA form, the CDR3 reads TGTGCCAGCAGCTACGGGACTCAAGGTTCGGATACGCAGTATTTT. The chain combines TRBV9 with TRBJ2-3; possible D gene TRBD2, 6 bases. Germline CDR1 SGDLS, CDR2 YYNGEE. This CDR3 is built from 15 residues. The V gene lost 4 bases and the J gene lost 6 bases, with 18 bases spanning the gap.

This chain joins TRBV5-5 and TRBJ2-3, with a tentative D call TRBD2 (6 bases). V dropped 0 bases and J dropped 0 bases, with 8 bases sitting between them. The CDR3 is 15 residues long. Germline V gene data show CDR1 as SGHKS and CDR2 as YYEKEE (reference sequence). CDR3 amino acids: CASSLGTISTDTQYF. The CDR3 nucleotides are TGTGCCAGCAGCTTGGGGACTATTAGCACAGATACGCAGTATTTT. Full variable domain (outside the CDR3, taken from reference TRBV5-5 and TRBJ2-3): DAGVTQSPTHLIKTRGQQVTLRCSPISGHKSVSWYQQVLGQGPQFIFQYYEKEERGRGNFPDRFSARQFPNYSSELNVNALLLGDSALYLCASSLGTISTDTQYFGPGTRLTVL.

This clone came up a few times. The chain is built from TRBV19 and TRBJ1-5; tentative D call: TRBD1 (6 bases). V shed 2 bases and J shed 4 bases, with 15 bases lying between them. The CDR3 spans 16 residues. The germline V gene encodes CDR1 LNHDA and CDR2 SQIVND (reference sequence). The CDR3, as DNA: TGTGCCAGTAGTATATATGGGGGCCAGGCAAATCAGCCCCAGCATTTT. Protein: CASSIYGGQANQPQHF.

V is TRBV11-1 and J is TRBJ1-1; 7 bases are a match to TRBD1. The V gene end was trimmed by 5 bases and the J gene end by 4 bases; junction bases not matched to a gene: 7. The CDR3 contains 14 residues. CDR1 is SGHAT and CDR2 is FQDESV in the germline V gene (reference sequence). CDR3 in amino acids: CASSLYRGGTEAFF. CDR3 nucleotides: TGTGCCAGCAGCCTATACAGGGGTGGCACTGAAGCTTTCTTT.

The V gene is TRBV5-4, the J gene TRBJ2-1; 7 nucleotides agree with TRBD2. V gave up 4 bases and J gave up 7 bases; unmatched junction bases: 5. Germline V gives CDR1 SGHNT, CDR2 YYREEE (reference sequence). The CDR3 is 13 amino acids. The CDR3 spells CASSPTSSNEQFF. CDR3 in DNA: TGTGCCAGCAGCCCGACTAGCTCAAATGAGCAGTTCTTC.

The DNA of the CDR3 is TGTGCCAGCAGTTACTCCTGGGGACAGGACTATAGAGCTGAAGCTTTCTTT. It yields the protein CASSYSWGQDYRAEAFF. V and J are TRBV6-2 or TRBV6-3 and TRBJ1-1; 8 bases line up with TRBD1. CDR1 and CDR2 from the germline V gene are MNHEY and SVGEGT. This CDR3 contains 17 residues. Unmatched junction bases numbered 12, after V lost 0 bases and J lost 6 bases.

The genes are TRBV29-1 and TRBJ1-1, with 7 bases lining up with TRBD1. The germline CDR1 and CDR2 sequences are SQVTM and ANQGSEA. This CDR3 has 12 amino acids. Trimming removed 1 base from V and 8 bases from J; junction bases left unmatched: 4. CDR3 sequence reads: CSVEVRGTEAFF. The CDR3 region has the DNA TGCAGCGTTGAAGTCAGGGGGACGGAAGCTTTCTTT.

The CDR3 DNA is TGTGCCAGCAGTGAAGGGCAGGCCGGCTATGGCTACACCTTC. As protein: CASSEGQAGYGYTF. V and J are TRBV2 and TRBJ1-2; unclear D gene. The CDR3 runs 14 residues. The V gene's germline CDR1 is SNHLY and CDR2 FYNNEI. Between the trimmed V and J ends, which lost 1 base and 4 bases, there was a span of 10 bases.

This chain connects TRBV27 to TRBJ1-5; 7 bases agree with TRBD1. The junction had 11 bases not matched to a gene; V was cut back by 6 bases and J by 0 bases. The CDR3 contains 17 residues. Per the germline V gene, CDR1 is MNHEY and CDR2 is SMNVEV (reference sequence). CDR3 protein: CASSRSTGRYSNQPQHF. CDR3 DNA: TGTGCCAGCAGCCGATCGACAGGGCGGTATAGCAATCAGCCCCAGCATTTT.

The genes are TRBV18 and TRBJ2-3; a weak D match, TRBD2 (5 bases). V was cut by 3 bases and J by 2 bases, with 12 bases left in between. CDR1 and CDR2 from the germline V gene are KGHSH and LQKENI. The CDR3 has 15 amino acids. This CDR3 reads CASSPPSLTTDTQYF. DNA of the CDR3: TGTGCCAGCTCACCCCCTAGCCTAACCACAGATACGCAGTATTTT.

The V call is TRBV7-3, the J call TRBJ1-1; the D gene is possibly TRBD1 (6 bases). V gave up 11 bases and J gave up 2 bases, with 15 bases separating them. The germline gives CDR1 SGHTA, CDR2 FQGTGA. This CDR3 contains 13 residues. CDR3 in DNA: TGTGCCTCCCGCAGGGGACCAAACACTGAAGCTTTCTTT. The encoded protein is CASRRGPNTEAFF. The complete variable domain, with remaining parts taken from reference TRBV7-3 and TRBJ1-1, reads GAGVSQTPSNKVTEKGKYVELRCDPISGHTALYWYRQSLGQGPEFLIYFQGTGAADDSGLPNDRFFAVRPEGSVSTLKIQRTERGDSAVYLCASRRGPNTEAFFGQGTRLTVV.

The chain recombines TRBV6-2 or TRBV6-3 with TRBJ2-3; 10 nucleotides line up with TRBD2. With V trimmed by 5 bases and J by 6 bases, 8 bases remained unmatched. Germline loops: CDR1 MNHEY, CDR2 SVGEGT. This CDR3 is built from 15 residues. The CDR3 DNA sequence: TGTGCCAGCAGTACAAGCGGGAGGGCAAGCGATACGCAGTATTTT. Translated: CASSTSGRASDTQYF.